This T cell receptor beta chain is from a study of shared clonotypes between healthy human individuals. This CDR3 region has 14 residues. CDR1 is WSHSY and CDR2 is SAAADI in the germline V gene. Trimming shortened V by 5 bases and J by 2 bases, and 10 bases separated the two germline ends. Adults of Caucasian background living in Nashville, Tennessee made up all donors. Memory CD4+ cells were the fraction left after CD45RA+ naive selection. Study-wide points: Sharing across four donors was highest in naive CD4 (roughly 5%) and lowest in memory CD8 (about 0.4%).

Original methodology: Sequence data from immunoSEQ were junction-only and lacked quality scores; consequently, filtering differed. The repertoire was sequenced with immunoSEQ multiplex PCR; TCRdb's copy has only in-frame clones and lacks some. V, J and clone size were drawn from that table, and D and trimming were deduced from the DNA. The data hold approximately 2.1 million clones, with 90% to 95% observed a single time. Details on this clone: Its target is not known.

This chain joins TRBV10-2 and TRBJ1-5, with D perhaps TRBD1 (6 bases). The TCR comes from a young man in good health. Some clones in this sample may be carry-over from other donors' samples. Sequences were obtained from naive CD4+ T cells from PBMCs. Subset specified: CD45RA+ positively selected. The CDR3 DNA reads as TGCGCCAGCAGTCAGGGGTCGGGCAATCAGCCCCAGCATTTT. Its translation is CASSQGSGNQPQHF.